A selection of T cell receptor beta chains follows, all from one sample in a study of OX40 agonist ivuxolimab in advanced cancers. Using immunoSEQ multiplex PCR, the repertoire was profiled, and TCRdb retains in-frame clones only, with some absent. Of tens of thousands of clones listed, roughly 87% are singletons. The starting material was CD4+ or CD8+ T cells sorted from blood, obtained in a trial of the OX40 agonist ivuxolimab. The receptors were gathered from an adult with an advanced solid tumor such as melanoma, head and neck, liver or kidney cancer. Both conserved end residues are part of each CDR3. The D gene is left open where the match is weak. Clone size appears in some rows only: once, few, many, or a class for an expanded clone.

v_call	j_call	d_call	clone_size	cdr3_aa	cdr3_nt
TRBV9	TRBJ2-2	TRBD1	-	CASSVVGQGPTGELFF	TGTGCCAGCAGCGTAGTTGGACAGGGCCCCACCGGGGAGCTGTTTTTT
TRBV15	TRBJ1-2	-	-	CATSKENGYTF	TGTGCCACCAGCAAGGAGAATGGCTACACCTTC
TRBV18	TRBJ2-7	TRBD1	-	CASSPGTGVGEQYF	TGTGCCAGCTCACCAGGGACAGGGGTCGGGGAGCAGTACTTC
TRBV4-2	TRBJ2-1	-	once	CASSQDGGWYNEQFF	TGTGCCAGCAGCCAAGATGGGGGTTGGTACAATGAGCAGTTCTTC
TRBV29-1	TRBJ1-2	-	-	CSVVQSDYGYTF	TGCAGCGTTGTTCAGTCGGATTATGGCTACACCTTC
TRBV7-8	TRBJ2-7	-	-	CASSSFVTAADEQYF	TGTGCCAGCAGCTCCTTCGTGACAGCGGCGGACGAGCAGTACTTC
TRBV28	TRBJ2-5	TRBD2	-	CASSFLSGRTQETQYF	TGTGCCAGCAGTTTTCTTAGCGGGAGGACTCAAGAGACCCAGTACTTC
TRBV9	TRBJ2-1	TRBD1	-	CASSVTPTGALSNEQFF	TGTGCCAGCAGCGTAACCCCGACAGGGGCCCTCTCCAATGAGCAGTTCTTC
TRBV5-6	TRBJ2-7	-	-	CASSLTPGPFGF	TGTGCCAGCAGCTTGACCCCGGGACCTTTCGGCTTC
TRBV6-6	TRBJ2-1	TRBD1	once	CASSDRGWGYNEQFF	TGTGCCAGCAGCGACAGGGGATGGGGTTACAATGAGCAGTTCTTC
TRBV19	TRBJ2-7	-	-	CASSITGSSYEQYF	TGTGCCAGTAGTATAACGGGTAGCTCCTACGAGCAGTACTTC
TRBV30	TRBJ2-2	-	-	CASDGSGELFF	TGTGCCTCTGACGGGTCCGGGGAGCTGTTTTTT
TRBV28	TRBJ2-1	-	once	CASIADVALGRLDEQFF	TGTGCCAGCATCGCGGATGTCGCGCTGGGACGGCTTGATGAGCAGTTCTTC
TRBV21-1	TRBJ2-5	-	-	CASSNEGQETQYF	TGTGCCAGCAGCAATGAGGGGCAAGAGACCCAGTACTTC
TRBV28	TRBJ2-7	TRBD2	once	CASSLLLAGDYEQYF	TGTGCCAGCAGTTTATTACTAGCGGGAGATTACGAGCAGTACTTC
TRBV9	TRBJ2-7	TRBD2	-	CASSRGDSAYEQYF	TGTGCCAGCAGCCGGGGGGATAGCGCCTACGAGCAGTACTTC
TRBV5-1	TRBJ2-7	-	-	CASSPFGEFSYEQYF	TGCGCCAGCAGCCCTTTTGGAGAGTTTTCCTACGAGCAGTACTTC
TRBV28	TRBJ1-5	-	-	CASRSGRKEIQPQHF	TGTGCCAGCAGGAGTGGGAGAAAGGAGATTCAGCCCCAGCATTTT
TRBV9	TRBJ2-4	-	few	CASSVESGNPINIQYF	TGTGCCAGCAGCGTAGAATCCGGGAATCCTATTAACATTCAGTACTTC
TRBV5-4	TRBJ2-7	TRBD2	-	CASSFSGLAGDEQYF	TGTGCCAGCAGCTTTAGCGGACTAGCGGGAGACGAGCAGTACTTC
TRBV11-1	TRBJ2-2	-	-	CASSLNTGELFF	TGTGCCAGCAGCCTAAACACCGGGGAGCTGTTTTTT
TRBV7-9	TRBJ2-7	TRBD2	-	CASIPGGKAFLIYEQYF	TGTGCCAGCATCCCGGGAGGGAAGGCTTTCCTTATCTACGAGCAGTACTTC